This T cell receptor beta chain was captured in a study of blood T cell repertoires in COVID-19. The table came from immunoSEQ multiplex PCR; TCRdb's copy has only in-frame clones and leaves some out. The sample consists of roughly 370,000 clones, 87% of them appearing once. The CDR3 is 13 amino acids. Germline loops: CDR1 GTSNPN, CDR2 SVGIG (reference sequence). Between the trimmed V and J ends, which lost 1 base and 1 base, there was a span of 5 bases. The rearrangement links TRBV30 to TRBJ1-3; a weak D match, TRBD1 (5 bases). Sequencing input: PBMCs or T cells enriched from blood (not recorded which). This receptor was identified in a woman aged 45-59 years who had recovered from COVID-19. CDR3 loop: CAWSEGSGNTIYF. CDR3 coding DNA: TGTGCCTGGAGTGAGGGGTCTGGAAACACCATATATTTT.